Shown below are 25 T cell receptor beta chains from a single sample sequenced in a study of shared clonotypes between healthy human individuals. Sequencing used immunoSEQ multiplex PCR; TCRdb keeps in-frame clones, though not all of them. The sample carries fewer than 650,000 clones, 76% recorded once. Material for sequencing was PBMCs. The source of these receptors is a woman between 40 and 55 years old in good health. Some clones in this sample may be carry-over from other donors' samples.

This chain links TRBV27 with TRBJ1-3; D is unresolved. The CDR3 spans 13 residues. CDR1 and CDR2 from the germline V gene are MNHEY and SMNVEV (reference sequence). V was trimmed by 9 bases and J by 0 bases, leaving 9 bases between them. The CDR3 bases are TGTGCCAGGGCGCCCCACTCTGGAAACACCATATATTTT. Residues: CARAPHSGNTIYF.

The genes are TRBV7-2 and TRBJ1-2; unclear D gene. Germline CDR1 reads SGHTA; CDR2 reads FQGNSA. CDR3 size: 15 residues. V was pared by 5 bases and J by 4 bases, with 17 bases between. CDR3: CASSLRGLNGYGYTF. As DNA, the CDR3 is TGTGCCAGCAGCCTACGTGGCCTCAACGGCTATGGCTACACCTTC.

A word on this clone: This may stem from a read error, because a much larger clone lies one nucleotide away. The same CDR3 can be traced to other DNA sequences in this sample. The chain couples TRBV6-1 to TRBJ2-7; D is undetermined. Germline CDR1 and CDR2: MNHNS and SASEGT. There are 15 residues in the CDR3. The CDR3 nucleotides are TGTGCTAGCAGTGAAGGAGCCGAGGTATCCTACGAGCAGTACTTC. This codes for CASSEGAEVSYEQYF.

This chain links TRBV5-1 with TRBJ2-2, with 10 nucleotides matching TRBD1. Trimming at V came to 4 bases and at J to 6 bases, leaving 18 bases not matched to a gene. The CDR3 has 19 residues. Per the germline V gene, CDR1 is SGHRS and CDR2 is YFSETQ. The CDR3 sequence is CASSKGQGIWDPSAGELFF. CDR3 in DNA: TGCGCCAGCAGCAAGGGACAGGGGATTTGGGATCCCAGTGCCGGGGAGCTGTTTTTT.

The V gene is TRBV7-2, the J gene TRBJ2-1, with D hard to call. Germline CDR1 reads SGHTA; CDR2 reads FQGNSA. The CDR3 covers 15 residues. Trimming shortened V by 5 bases and J by 1 base, and 12 bases separated the two germline ends. The CDR3 protein is CASSQRMGSYNEQFF. The CDR3 nucleotides are TGTGCCAGCAGCCAGAGGATGGGATCCTACAATGAGCAGTTCTTC.

This clone was recorded many times. The rearrangement links TRBV30 to TRBJ2-1; 7 positions agree with TRBD1. CDR3 size: 14 residues. Germline V gives CDR1 GTSNPN, CDR2 SVGIG (reference sequence). Trimming removed 1 base from V and 6 bases from J; junction bases left unmatched: 6. The chain's CDR3 is CAWSDISGGNEQFF. CDR3 sequence (DNA): TGTGCCTGGAGTGATATTTCAGGGGGCAATGAGCAGTTCTTC. The full variable domain, rest sourced from reference TRBV30 and TRBJ2-1, is SQTIHQWPATLVQPVGSPLSLECTVEGTSNPNLYWYRQAAGRGLQLLFYSVGIGQISSEVPQNLSASRPQDRQFILSSKKLLLSDSGFYLCAWSDISGGNEQFFGPGTRLTVL.

This clone showed up just a few times. The chain carries TRBV7-2 and TRBJ2-1; 10 positions agree with TRBD2. Germline assignment: CDR1 SGHTA and CDR2 FQGNSA. The CDR3 contains 16 residues. Germline trimming cut 1 base from V and 8 bases from J; bases unmatched to any gene: 8. The CDR3 bases are TGTGCCAGCAGCTTAGACCCTAGCGGGAGTACCTATGAGCAGTTCTTC. Its protein is CASSLDPSGSTYEQFF.

This clone was picked up a small number of times. The CDR3 DNA sequence: TGCGCCAGCAGCTGGCAGCCTAGCGGGAAGGAAAATGAGCAGTTCTTC. Translation: CASSWQPSGKENEQFF. The chain couples TRBV5-1 to TRBJ2-1; 9 positions match TRBD2. V shed 3 bases, J shed 7 bases, and the junction held 11 bases outside the gene matches. This CDR3 has 16 residues. Germline V lookup: CDR1 SGHRS, CDR2 YFSETQ.

The rearrangement uses TRBV10-3 and TRBJ2-7; D possibly corresponds to TRBD1 (6 bases). V was shortened by 6 bases and J by 2 bases, with 14 bases between the two germline ends. The CDR3 covers 14 residues. Germline-derived CDR1 and CDR2 are ENHRY and SYGVKD. The CDR3 region is CAIRLGTSPYEQYF. DNA of the CDR3: TGTGCCATCAGGCTCGGGACATCCCCCTACGAGCAGTACTTC.

This chain joins TRBV5-5 and TRBJ2-7, with a tentative D call TRBD1 (5 bases). Germline loops: CDR1 SGHKS, CDR2 YYEKEE (reference sequence). V was clipped by 0 bases and J by 4 bases, with 17 bases between them. This CDR3 contains 16 residues. The CDR3 loop reads CASSLVSGRPGYEQYF. The CDR3 DNA follows: TGTGCCAGCAGCTTGGTTTCAGGGCGGCCTGGATACGAGCAGTACTTC.

The chain uses TRBV19 and TRBJ1-4, with D maybe TRBD1 (5 bases). CDR1 and CDR2 from the germline V gene are LNHDA and SQIVND (reference sequence). V dropped 4 bases and J dropped 0 bases, with 21 bases sitting between them. The CDR3 loop spans 19 amino acids. The CDR3 coding sequence is TGTGCCAGTAGTAAGGGGCGGGGCAGGGCGAGAGCAACTAATGAAAAACTGTTTTTT. Translating gives CASSKGRGRARATNEKLFF.

The chain recombines TRBV7-2 with TRBJ2-7; 7 positions match TRBD2. After removal of 5 bases from V and 0 bases from J, the junction contained 4 bases not matched to a gene. The V gene's germline CDR1 is SGHTA and CDR2 FQGNSA. The CDR3 consists of 14 residues. In DNA, the CDR3 is TGTGCCAGCAGCCGTGAGCGGGACTCCTACGAGCAGTACTTC. It encodes CASSRERDSYEQYF. Full variable domain (remainder filled in from reference TRBV7-2 and TRBJ2-7): GAGVSQSPSNKVTEKGKDVELRCDPISGHTALYWYRQSLGQGLEFLIYFQGNSAPDKSGLPSDRFSAERTGGSVSTLTIQRTQQEDSAVYLCASSRERDSYEQYFGPGTRLTVT.

This clone showed up just a few times. The V and J genes are TRBV5-1 and TRBJ2-5; 13 bases align to TRBD2. There are 16 residues in the CDR3. The V and J ends lost 5 bases and 2 bases, in that order; junction bases with no gene match: 6. Germline-derived CDR1 and CDR2 are SGHRS and YFSETQ. The CDR3 DNA reads TGCGCCAGCAGAGACGGACTAGCGGGAGAACAAGAGACCCAGTACTTC. This codes for CASRDGLAGEQETQYF.

V usage is TRBV28 and J usage is TRBJ1-5; 10 nucleotides match TRBD1. The CDR3 extends over 23 amino acids. J gave up 4 bases and V 1 base, and 25 bases lay outside the gene matches. Germline V CDR1 and CDR2: MDHEN, SYDVKM. The CDR3 sequence: CASSLLRGMGQGTGTILNQPQHF. CDR3 DNA: TGTGCCAGCAGTTTATTGCGGGGAATGGGACAGGGGACAGGGACGATACTGAATCAGCCCCAGCATTTT.

V is TRBV11-3 and J is TRBJ1-6, with 7 bases lining up with TRBD1. Germline CDR1 and CDR2: SGHNT and YENEEA. V trimming: 0 bases; J trimming: 5 bases; junction bases outside the gene matches: 1. CDR3 length: 15 residues. The CDR3 loop reads CASSLDGQDNSPLHF. The CDR3 nucleotides are TGTGCCAGCAGCTTAGACGGACAGGATAATTCACCCCTCCACTTT.

The chain has TRBV28 and TRBJ1-1; 12 bases are a match to TRBD1. From germline, CDR1 is MDHEN and CDR2 SYDVKM. The CDR3 is 22 amino acids. Trimming cost V 6 bases and J 1 base; bases outside gene matches: 24. CDR3 sequence: CASRLPSRDRGRERVGNTEAFF. CDR3 sequence (DNA): TGTGCCAGCAGACTCCCATCCCGGGACAGGGGGCGTGAAAGGGTCGGGAACACTGAAGCTTTCTTT.

The rearrangement uses TRBV5-1 and TRBJ1-3; D perhaps matches TRBD1 (5 bases). Germline V gene lookup returns CDR1 SGHRS and CDR2 YFSETQ. This CDR3 is built from 13 residues. Between the trimmed V and J ends, which lost 5 bases and 0 bases, there was a span of 6 bases. The CDR3 DNA reads TGCGCCAGCAGACAGGACTCTGGAAACACCATATATTTT. This sequence encodes CASRQDSGNTIYF. The full variable domain, completed using reference TRBV5-1 and TRBJ1-3, is KAGVTQTPRYLIKTRGQQVTLSCSPISGHRSVSWYQQTPGQGLQFLFEYFSETQRNKGNFPGRFSGRQFSNSRSEMNVSTLELGDSALYLCASRQDSGNTIYFGEGSWLTVV.

A note on this clone: The sample contains more than one DNA sequence encoding this CDR3. V usage is TRBV5-1 and J usage is TRBJ2-3; D is ambiguous. Trimming took 0 bases from V and 2 from J, leaving 7 bases between them. From germline, CDR1 is SGHRS and CDR2 YFSETQ. The CDR3 has 14 residues. The CDR3 DNA sequence: TGCGCCAGCAGCTTGGAAGGCTCCACAGATACGCAGTATTTT. It is translated as CASSLEGSTDTQYF.

This chain links TRBV5-1 with TRBJ2-2; D unclear. Germline-derived CDR1 and CDR2 are SGHRS and YFSETQ. The CDR3 length is 15 residues. V lost 0 bases to trimming and J lost 2 bases, with 8 bases between them. This chain's CDR3 is CASSLAQVNTGELFF. In nucleotides, the CDR3 is TGCGCCAGCAGCTTGGCCCAAGTAAACACCGGGGAGCTGTTTTTT.

The gene calls are TRBV27 and TRBJ2-1, with D unclear. V dropped 6 bases and J dropped 5 bases, with 8 bases sitting between them. This CDR3 has 12 residues. Germline assignment: CDR1 MNHEY and CDR2 SMNVEV (reference sequence). The CDR3 nucleotides are TGTGCCAGCAGGACATTTGACAATGAGCAGTTCTTC. It encodes CASRTFDNEQFF.

The chain has TRBV19 and TRBJ1-3; perhaps TRBD1 as D (5 bases). The CDR3 extends over 13 amino acids. CDR1 LNHDA and CDR2 SQIVND come from the germline V gene (reference sequence). Trimming removed 8 bases at V and 2 bases at J, with 10 bases between. CDR3 sequence: CASLRAAGNTIYF. The CDR3 coding sequence is TGTGCCAGTCTCAGGGCAGCTGGAAACACCATATATTTT.

The gene calls are TRBV27 and TRBJ2-1; TRBD2 might be the D (6 bases). The CDR3 extends over 14 amino acids. Germline loops: CDR1 MNHEY, CDR2 SMNVEV (reference sequence). Trimming left V 8 bases short and J 8 bases short, with 19 bases between. CDR3 DNA sequence: TGTGCCAGCTCCGGGAGTCGGTTTGACGATGAGCAGTTCTTC. Amino acid sequence: CASSGSRFDDEQFF.

This sequence joins TRBV4-1 and TRBJ1-1; D possibly corresponds to TRBD1 (5 bases). In germline, CDR1 is MGHRA, CDR2 YSYEKL. The CDR3 runs to 15 residues. The germline V and J ends were trimmed by 4 bases and 2 bases, with 14 bases remaining between them. The CDR3 loop is CASSLTFRENTEAFF. The CDR3 DNA sequence: TGCGCCAGCAGCCTAACCTTCAGGGAAAACACTGAAGCTTTCTTT.

To note about this clone: The sample holds other DNA sequences that translate to the same CDR3. The chain combines TRBV7-9 with TRBJ2-1; 14 bases fit TRBD2. The CDR3 runs 15 residues. CDR1 and CDR2 (germline): SEHNR, FQNEAQ (reference sequence). V lost 5 bases, J lost 5 bases, and 2 bases stayed unmatched. This CDR3 is CASSPGLAGDNEQFF. CDR3 nucleotide sequence: TGTGCCAGCAGCCCGGGACTAGCGGGAGACAATGAGCAGTTCTTC.

This CDR3 reads CASSTRPRTLDTQYF. CDR3 DNA sequence: TGTGCCAGTAGTACCCGCCCCAGGACTCTAGATACGCAGTATTTT. The rearrangement joins TRBV19 to TRBJ2-3, with a weak D call TRBD2 (5 bases). V was shortened by 4 bases and J by 5 bases, with 16 bases between the two germline ends. CDR1 is LNHDA, CDR2 SQIVND, per germline (reference sequence). This CDR3 has 15 amino acids.